These T cell receptor beta chains were read from a single sample in a study of OX40 agonist ivuxolimab in advanced cancers. Produced via immunoSEQ multiplex PCR; TCRdb's table is partial and in-frame only. The repertoire holds about 82,000 clones, with about nine tenths as singletons. This sample comprised CD4+ or CD8+ T cells sorted from blood, obtained in a trial of the OX40 agonist ivuxolimab. These receptors were collected from an adult with an advanced solid tumor such as melanoma, head and neck, liver or kidney cancer. The CDR3 runs from the conserved cysteine through the conserved F or W. Each record gives: J gene, D gene, V gene, clone size, CDR3 protein, CDR3 DNA. The D gene is left open where the match is weak. Some rows mark clone size as missing; the rest say once, few, many or name a class of expanded clone.

TRBJ2-1	-	TRBV10-1	-	CASSGAGLYNEQFF	TGCGCCAGCAGTGGGGCCGGGTTGTACAATGAGCAGTTCTTC
TRBJ1-5	TRBD1	TRBV7-8	few	CASSTRTGLQPQHF	TGTGCCAGCAGCACACGGACAGGGCTTCAGCCCCAGCATTTT
TRBJ2-1	TRBD2	TRBV19	-	CASSGGRAYNEQFF	TGTGCCAGTAGTGGCGGGAGGGCCTACAATGAGCAGTTCTTC
TRBJ1-1	-	TRBV10-3	few	CAISRGREDTEAFF	TGTGCCATCAGTAGGGGCAGGGAGGACACTGAAGCTTTCTTT
TRBJ2-5	-	TRBV5-1	-	CASSTQHRETQYF	TGCGCCAGCAGCACCCAACACAGGGAGACCCAGTACTTC
TRBJ2-7	-	TRBV18	once	CASSPNSRDEQYF	TGTGCCAGCTCACCAAACTCCAGGGACGAGCAGTACTTC
TRBJ2-2	-	TRBV30	-	CAWSRWGAGGELFF	TGTGCCTGGAGTCGGTGGGGGGCGGGCGGGGAGCTGTTTTTT
TRBJ1-2	-	TRBV2	-	CASNQQAYGYTF	TGTGCCAGCAATCAACAGGCCTATGGCTACACCTTC
TRBJ2-5	TRBD2	TRBV7-9	-	CASSLGETSGSTETQYF	TGTGCCAGCAGCTTAGGGGAGACTAGCGGGAGTACAGAGACCCAGTACTTC
TRBJ2-7	TRBD2	TRBV7-3	few	CASSVARLAATYEQYF	TGTGCCAGCAGCGTCGCGAGACTAGCGGCTACCTACGAGCAGTACTTC
TRBJ2-1	-	TRBV5-6	-	CASSLGQGREQFF	TGTGCCAGCAGCTTGGGGCAGGGCCGGGAGCAGTTCTTC
TRBJ1-4	TRBD1	TRBV15	few	CATSRAGGTGGPRLFF	TGTGCCACCAGCAGAGCCGGGGGGACAGGCGGCCCACGCCTGTTTTTT
TRBJ1-1	TRBD1	TRBV5-1	-	CASSPIDRAAEAFF	TGCGCCAGCAGCCCCATTGACAGGGCTGCTGAAGCTTTCTTT
TRBJ2-1	TRBD2	TRBV6-1	few	CASSEVRASGSYNEQFF	TGTGCCAGCAGTGAAGTTCGGGCTAGCGGGTCTTACAATGAGCAGTTCTTC